The 5 T cell receptor beta chains below come from one sample, sequenced in a study of cytomegalovirus exposure and HLA in healthy donors. Measured with immunoSEQ multiplex PCR; TCRdb has only the in-frame clones, and not every one. The sample contains about 98,000 clones, around nine tenths of which appear only once. Sequencing input: PBMCs. The receptor source for this set is a woman in her twenties or thirties in good health and CMV-seronegative.

The chain joins TRBV6-1 to TRBJ2-7; weak D call: TRBD2 (5 bases). The V end was cut by 2 bases, the J end by 3 bases, with 20 bases between. This CDR3 region has 17 residues. In germline, CDR1 is MNHNS, CDR2 SASEGT. The CDR3 spells CASSENSGTLRFYEQYF. The CDR3, as DNA: TGTGCCAGCAGTGAAAATTCGGGAACACTCAGATTCTACGAGCAGTACTTC.

The chain employs TRBV7-9 and TRBJ1-1; D perhaps matches TRBD1 (6 bases). With 5 bases removed from V and 6 bases from J, the gap between germline ends came to 22 bases. CDR1 and CDR2 from the germline V gene are SEHNR and FQNEAQ (reference sequence). CDR3 length equals 16 residues. As DNA, the CDR3 is TGTGCCAGCAGCGGAGCTGTAGGCAGGGGTGGTCCTGAAGCTTTCTTT. Its translation: CASSGAVGRGGPEAFF.

The sample holds one count of this clone. This chain links TRBV28 with TRBJ2-5, with a tentative D call TRBD1 (6 bases). CDR1 and CDR2 (germline): MDHEN, SYDVKM. V lost 1 base and J lost 4, with 13 bases in between. This CDR3 region has 15 residues. Written as DNA, the CDR3 is TGTGCCAGCAGTTTATTAAGTACAGGGCGAGAGACCCAGTACTTC. Protein product: CASSLLSTGRETQYF.

This chain uses TRBV28 with TRBJ2-3, with 7 positions matching TRBD1. In germline, CDR1 is MDHEN, CDR2 SYDVKM. CDR3 size: 14 residues. J lost 8 bases, V lost 4 bases, and 9 bases had no gene match. The CDR3 protein is CASSSTGAVFTQYF. The CDR3 DNA follows: TGTGCCAGCAGTTCCACAGGGGCGGTTTTTACGCAGTATTTT.

The chain couples TRBV20-1 to TRBJ2-5, with D unclear. The CDR3 extends over 10 amino acids. Germline CDR1 and CDR2: DFQATT and SNEGSKA (reference sequence). Trimming took 3 bases from V and 5 from J, leaving 4 bases between them. CDR3 region: CSARRETQYF. The CDR3 DNA is TGCAGTGCTAGGAGGGAGACCCAGTACTTC.